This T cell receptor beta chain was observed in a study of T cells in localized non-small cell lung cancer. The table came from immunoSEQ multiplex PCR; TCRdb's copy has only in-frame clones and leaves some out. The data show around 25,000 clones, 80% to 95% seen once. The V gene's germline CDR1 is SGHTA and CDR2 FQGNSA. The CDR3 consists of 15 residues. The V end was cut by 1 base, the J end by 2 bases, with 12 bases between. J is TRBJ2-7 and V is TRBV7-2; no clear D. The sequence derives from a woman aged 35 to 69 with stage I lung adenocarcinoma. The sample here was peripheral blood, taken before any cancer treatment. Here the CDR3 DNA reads TGTGCCAGCAGCTTAGTTCCAGGAGTCCCCTACGAGCAGTACTTC. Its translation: CASSLVPGVPYEQYF.